The T cell receptor (beta chain) described here comes from a study of cytomegalovirus exposure and HLA in healthy donors (dated by TCRdb to about 2017). For the study in its entirety: An earlier analysis of fewer than 750 of the donors reported 250 to 300 Gb of sequence data and 95 million to 140 million unique TCR beta sequences obtained from around 170 million T cells. Class I and class II HLA loci were covered by the typing at four-digit resolution. Among over 350 genotyped donors of the cohort, an average of about 240,000 unique TCR beta nucleotide sequences were sequenced per donor, 15% to 20% of them non-productive. An earlier analysis of 587 of the donors applied high-throughput TCR beta sequencing to assess whether each TCR beta V gene segment acted as functional or pseudogenic. Roughly 300 gigabases of sequencing data and around 85 million unique TCR sequences made up an early release that covered 500 to 700 HLA-typed donors. The study aimed to test whether signatures of past pathogen exposure could be identified by cataloging public T cell receptors. A handful of DR-DQ haplotypes were handled as single units for association and clustering because linkage in the cohort was strong. In a later analysis, previously published TCR beta repertoires from roughly 710 donors were re-analyzed and high-resolution HLA genotyping was added so that TCR occurrence patterns could be studied. The number of typed donors differed by locus: roughly 620-630 for A, B, C, DRB1 and DQB1; 522 for DQA1; some 590 for DPA1; and 400 to 480 for DPB1. To predict cytomegalovirus infection status, the study brought together high-throughput TCR immunosequencing, statistical association of individual TCRs with disease status, and machine learning. Donor age, sex, ethnicity and CMV serostatus were collected together with the repertoire data. All discovery cohort repertoires had been generated using a single sequencing platform. Of the approximately 400 genotyped donors, over 65% fell in the genetic ancestry cluster associated with self-reported Caucasian donors. Along with the roughly 710-subject first cohort, a separate validation cohort of more than 90 different subjects was used. In a later genetic analysis, genome-wide SNP genotypes for about three fifths of the 666 donors were used, and that subset was treated as a discovery cohort. Rather than using new phenotypic data, the later analysis identified candidate immune exposures from TCR beta sequences and from how often those sequences occurred across donors. Using immunosequencing, the study profiled T cell repertoires from about 620 subjects and related those repertoires to cytomegalovirus serostatus. Study-level results and caveats: While some public TCRs were present in many individuals, most TCR sequences turned up only very rarely across donors. Compared with equally common non-associated chains, HLA-associated TCR beta chains in a later analysis were more clonally expanded and had lower generation probabilities. For the cohort, immune exposure information was limited to CMV serostatus. The presence/absence analyses assumed that sequencing depth was roughly uniform across donors, and that assumption may not be true. In a later analysis, around 17,000 TCR beta sequences were associated with specific HLA alleles at a false discovery rate of 0.05. The authors suggested that the approach could potentially be generalized to other disease states and immunological phenotypes. The classifier was reported to diagnose cytomegalovirus status with high specificity and sensitivity in both the original cohort and the validation cohort. In a later genetic analysis, fewer N-insertions in productive TCRs were reported among donors in an Asian-associated ancestry cluster than the roughly 700-donor mean. A cluster of highly shared sequence variants was judged likely to represent a technical artifact of the sequencing pipeline. In a later analysis, TCR association rates were found to vary across HLA loci, with the most associated TCRs seen for DRB1 alleles and the fewest for HLA-C alleles. The cohort was sequenced for TCR beta chains only, and without alpha or paired-chain data the features that could be detected were limited. Correlated functional status among segregating V segments might reflect linkage disequilibrium, but an unknown experimental factor could not be ruled out. A few of the identified cytomegalovirus-associated TCR beta chains were confirmed in vitro to be specific for cytomegalovirus antigens. According to a later analysis, most CMV-associated TCR beta chains appeared to be HLA-restricted, and the HLA associations seemed to be driven largely by CMV exposure. The study gave a list of 150 to 200 TCR beta chains associated with cytomegalovirus. V-gene and J-gene trimming of TCR beta chains was associated with a missense DCLRE1C variant in a later genetic analysis, and the association was replicated in an independent cohort. In a later analysis, several top co-occurrence clusters were reported to appear linked to parvovirus B19, influenza, CMV and Epstein-Barr virus. Because HLA typing was missing for some donors at each locus, association tests included only the typed subset. When HLA alleles, especially DR and DQ, strongly co-occurred, TCR associations were difficult to assign to individual alleles. A further reported finding was that TCR beta sequences accurately predicted the HLA-A and HLA-B alleles for most subjects in the first cohort. An earlier analysis of approximately 500 of the donors showed that most TCR beta V segments appeared in productive rearrangements either about 90% or about 30% of the time, which broadly matched IMGT annotations. Because counts were too low, roughly 18 rarely observed V segments, including chromosome 9 orphons, were left out of the earlier analysis of some 600 of the donors.

Libraries were constructed by the immunoSEQ multiplex PCR assay. For the multiplex PCR, a mixture combining 60 forward primers for TCR Vbeta segments and 13 reverse primers for TCR Jbeta segments was used. A multiplex PCR assay on genomic DNA amplified the CDR3 region of rearranged TCR beta genes. The amplified TCR beta libraries were sequenced on the Illumina HiSeq System as 87-base-pair reads. On the study's bioinformatics: Across the roughly 640 repertoires, a later analysis counted 80 million or so unique TCR beta chains, some 11 million of which were shared by at least two donors. Raw reads were error-corrected and collapsed into unique sequences by a nearest-neighbor algorithm in which closely related sequences were merged to remove PCR and sequencing errors. CDR3 sequences were aligned to IMGT reference sequences to assign V, D and J gene segments. Each retained sequence needed at least a six-nucleotide match to both a V gene segment and a J gene segment. A rearrangement was called productive if the CDR3 had no stop codons and remained in frame with V and J, and every other rearrangement was called non-productive. CDR3 was defined according to IMGT convention as the region running from the second conserved V-encoded cysteine to the conserved J-encoded phenylalanine. Sequences without an unambiguous match to a single V gene segment were excluded from the earlier analysis of almost 600 of the donors. An earlier analysis of around 600 of the donors classified V segments as functional when productive rearrangements were above 56.7% and as segregating when the standard deviation between donors was above 5%. A statistical classification framework was built for diagnosing cytomegalovirus status from the catalog of TCR beta chain sequences. V and J gene assignment, in a later analysis, came from comparing TCR nucleotide sequences with IMGT/GENE-DB human TR gene sequences. In a later analysis, CDR3 sequences and most-parsimonious VDJ recombination scenarios were assigned using the TCRdist pipeline. In a later analysis, every TCR beta chain was defined by the combination of its CDR3 amino acid sequence and its V-gene family, and reads without a unique V-gene family were dropped. As a way to deal with suspected cross-contamination and a sequencing artifact, a later analysis dropped 450 to 600 nucleotide sequences that were highly shared and had low generation probability. In a later analysis, a clonal expansion index for each public chain was calculated from normalized within-repertoire ranks of inferred template counts. A later analysis computed generation probabilities with a VDJ recombination model fitted to out-of-frame rearrangements, and checked the results against IGoR. A later analysis scored TCR-TCR, TCR-HLA and TCR-CMV co-occurrence with hypergeometric tests, applying a repertoire-size bias correction to TCR pairs. To estimate false discovery rates, a later analysis permuted the HLA or CMV assignments 20 times. A later analysis grouped co-occurring TCRs with DBSCAN, adding TCRdist sequence similarity when clustering within HLA-allele-positive subsets. Repertoires with fewer than 30,000 or more than 120,000 public chains were left out of co-occurrence clustering, as were roughly five repertoires with anomalous nucleotide sharing. TCRdb limited this immuneACCESS table to in-frame rearrangements with V and J called. A share of clones is missing; checked studies link under half to unresolved V genes, and the rest is unexplained. V and J calls and clone size come straight from that table; D and trimming were deduced from the DNA. Counted in this sample were 62,000 or so clones; 83% of them appeared once. More than 3.5% of the sample comes from the top ten.

This clone appeared a single time. The specificity of this receptor is unknown. No base-level quality is on record; no much larger clone is a single base apart. The cohort was made up of hundreds of healthy bone marrow donors. All cohort members were sampled while nominally healthy, although unrecorded immune exposures were likely present. The donor tested CMV seronegative, placing the donor among the 300 to 400 seronegative members of the cohort. Each donor provided a peripheral blood sample, and peripheral blood mononuclear cells were used for TCR beta sequencing. The Qiagen DNeasy Blood Extraction Kit was used to extract genomic DNA from the blood cell samples. This TCR came from a man in his thirties or forties in good health and CMV-seronegative. Input material: PBMCs.

The CDR3 in this case is CASSQLRTGGRTQYF. In nucleotides, the sequence is TGTGCCAGCAGCCAATTGAGGACAGGAGGAAGGACCCAGTACTTC. The V gene is TRBV14 and the J gene is TRBJ2-5; 7 junctional bases match TRBD1. The CDR3 sequence holds 15 residues, the cysteine and phenylalanine included. Left in the record is the CDR3 DNA by itself, 45 bases read in frame from the first base. V has 2 bases trimmed and J has 7 bases trimmed; junction bases matching no gene number 10. The germline V gene gives CDR1 as SGHDN and CDR2 as FVKESK.